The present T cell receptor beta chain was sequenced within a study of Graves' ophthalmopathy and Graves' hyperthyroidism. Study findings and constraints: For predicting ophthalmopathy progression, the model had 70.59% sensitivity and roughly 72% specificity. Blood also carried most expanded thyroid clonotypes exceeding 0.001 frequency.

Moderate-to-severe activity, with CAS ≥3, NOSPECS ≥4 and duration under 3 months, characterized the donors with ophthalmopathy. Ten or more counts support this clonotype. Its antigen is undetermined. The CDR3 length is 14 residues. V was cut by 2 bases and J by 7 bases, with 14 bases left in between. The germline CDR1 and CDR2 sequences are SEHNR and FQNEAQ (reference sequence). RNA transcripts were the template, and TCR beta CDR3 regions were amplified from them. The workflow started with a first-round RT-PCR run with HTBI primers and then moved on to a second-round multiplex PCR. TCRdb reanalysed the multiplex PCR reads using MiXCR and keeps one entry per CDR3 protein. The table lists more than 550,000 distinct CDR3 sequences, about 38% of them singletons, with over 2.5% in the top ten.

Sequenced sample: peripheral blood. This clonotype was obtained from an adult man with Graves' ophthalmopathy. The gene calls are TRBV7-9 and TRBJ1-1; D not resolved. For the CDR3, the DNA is TGTGCCAGCAGCTTATTCGACGGGCCATATGAAGCTTTCTTT. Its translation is CASSLFDGPYEAFF.